These T cell receptor beta chains were read from a single sample in a study of CD8 T cell repertoires and HIV-1 epitope variants. No antigen is known for these receptors. The method was immunoSEQ multiplex PCR; TCRdb's version includes in-frame clones alone and lacks a portion of them. The repertoire has fewer than 7,000 clones, 65% to 80% of them found once; the top ten carry approximately 40%. The sequenced sample was cultured CD8+ T cells derived from PBMCs. These receptors all come from a male donor with HIV. Both conserved end residues are part of each CDR3. D genes are given only for firm matches. The listing skips clone size in some rows; elsewhere it reads once, few, many or a size class.

>TRBV30|-|TRBD2|TRBJ2-5
CAWSEASGGGETQYF
TGTGCCTGGAGTGAGGCTAGCGGGGGCGGAGAGACCCAGTACTTC
>TRBV4-1|few|-|TRBJ2-1
CASSHGRDLFF
TGCGCCAGCAGCCACGGGAGAGATCTGTTCTTC
>TRBV11-2|-|-|TRBJ2-7
CASSPGLSYEQYF
TGTGCCAGCAGCCCAGGGTTATCCTACGAGCAGTACTTC
>TRBV27|-|-|TRBJ1-6
CASRTMGFGSPLHF
TGTGCCAGCAGGACAATGGGTTTTGGTTCACCCCTCCACTTT
>TRBV5-1|-|-|TRBJ2-3
CASSLAGRVPDTQYF
TGCGCCAGCAGCTTGGCCGGCAGGGTCCCAGATACGCAGTATTTT
>TRBV28|-|-|TRBJ1-1
CASSLRRATEAFF
TGTGCCAGCAGTTTACGTAGGGCTACTGAAGCTTTCTTT
>TRBV7-6|few|TRBD2|TRBJ2-5
CASSLASGAGGLETQYF
TGTGCCAGCAGCTTAGCCTCGGGAGCGGGAGGTCTGGAGACCCAGTACTTC
>TRBV5-6|-|TRBD2|TRBJ2-7
CASSLGTSGPYEQYF
TGTGCCAGCAGCTTGGGGACTAGCGGCCCCTACGAGCAGTACTTC
>TRBV19|few|-|TRBJ1-1
CASHFGSGRGEAFF
TGTGCGAGTCATTTCGGGAGTGGCAGGGGTGAAGCTTTCTTT
>TRBV9|-|TRBD1|TRBJ2-7
CASSVATGGYEQYF
TGTGCCAGCAGCGTAGCTACAGGGGGCTACGAGCAGTACTTC
>TRBV27|-|-|TRBJ1-4
CASSPSVSSWGADNEKLFF
TGTGCCAGCAGTCCCTCCGTCAGCTCGTGGGGGGCAGATAATGAAAAACTGTTTTTT
>TRBV1|few|-|TRBJ2-7
CTSSHSLRYEQYF
TGCACCAGCAGCCATTCTCTGCGGTACGAGCAGTACTTC
>TRBV11-3|-|TRBD2|TRBJ2-5
CASSPGGDETQYF
TGTGCCAGCAGCCCGGGGGGGGACGAGACCCAGTACTTC
>TRBV4-3|-|TRBD2|TRBJ2-5
CASSQDPSGGAETQYF
TGCGCCAGCAGCCAAGATCCTAGCGGGGGGGCAGAGACCCAGTACTTC
>TRBV6-6|-|-|TRBJ2-1
CASSSGTTYNEQFF
TGTGCCAGCAGTTCAGGGACGACCTACAATGAGCAGTTCTTC
>TRBV7-2|-|TRBD1|TRBJ2-7
CASSSRTGLSYEQYF
TGTGCCAGCAGCTCCCGGACAGGGCTTTCCTACGAGCAGTACTTC
>TRBV2|-|-|TRBJ2-2
CASLGALNTGELFF
TGTGCCAGCTTGGGGGCCCTGAACACCGGGGAGCTGTTTTTT
>TRBV5-4|-|-|TRBJ2-1
CASSFTNEQFF
TGTGCCAGCAGCTTCACCAATGAGCAGTTCTTC
>TRBV5-1|-|TRBD1|TRBJ1-2
CASSLGTGAYGYTF
TGCGCCAGCAGCTTGGGGACAGGGGCCTATGGCTACACCTTC
>TRBV10-2|-|TRBD1|TRBJ1-1
CASNQGGTEAFF
TGCGCCAGCAACCAGGGGGGCACTGAAGCTTTCTTT
>TRBV28|few|-|TRBJ1-2
CASSLLTHYGYTF
TGTGCCAGCAGTTTATTGACCCACTATGGCTACACCTTC
>TRBV28|-|TRBD1|TRBJ2-7
CASIGTGNYEQYF
TGTGCCAGCATCGGGACAGGGAATTACGAGCAGTACTTC
>TRBV6-5|few|TRBD2|TRBJ2-7
CASSPGGGEQYF
TGTGCCAGCAGCCCGGGGGGGGGCGAGCAGTACTTC
>TRBV11-1|-|-|TRBJ2-7
CASSLRAGEQYF
TGTGCCAGCAGCTTACGAGCGGGCGAGCAGTACTTC
>TRBV5-6|few|-|TRBJ1-6
CASSGTDSRPLHF
TGTGCCAGCAGCGGGACCGACAGTCGACCCCTCCACTTT
>TRBV27|once|-|TRBJ2-1
CASSLPRGTHQNEQFF
TGTGCCAGCAGTCTTCCCCGAGGGACTCATCAGAATGAGCAGTTCTTC
>TRBV14|-|-|TRBJ1-1
CASVDWRLNTEAFF
TGTGCCAGCGTCGACTGGCGACTGAACACTGAAGCTTTCTTT
>TRBV7-9|-|TRBD1|TRBJ2-7
CASTTWDRYEQYF
TGTGCCAGCACCACTTGGGACAGATACGAGCAGTACTTC
>TRBV6-1|-|TRBD2|TRBJ2-3
CASSEFLAESTDTQYF
TGTGCCAGCAGTGAATTCCTAGCGGAGAGCACAGATACGCAGTATTTT
>TRBV7-9|few|-|TRBJ1-5
CASSLTNQPQHF
TGTGCCAGCAGCCTGACCAATCAGCCCCAGCATTTT
>TRBV5-1|-|-|TRBJ2-1
CASSLGGNEQFF
TGCGCCAGCAGCTTGGGGGGAAATGAGCAGTTCTTC
>TRBV19|-|-|TRBJ2-2
CASSIERGLTGELFF
TGTGCCAGTAGTATAGAACGGGGCCTCACCGGGGAGCTGTTTTTT
>TRBV19|-|-|TRBJ1-4
CASSEWEGEKLFF
TGTGCCAGTAGTGAATGGGAAGGGGAAAAACTGTTTTTT
>TRBV28|-|-|TRBJ1-4
CASSLSDAGVGEKLFF
TGTGCCAGCAGTCTTTCCGACGCAGGGGTTGGGGAAAAACTGTTTTTT
>TRBV6-5|-|-|TRBJ2-1
CASSYLGRSNEQFF
TGTGCCAGCAGTTACCTTGGGCGGTCCAATGAGCAGTTCTTC
>TRBV25-1|-|TRBD1|TRBJ2-7
CASSEFPDRGSYEQYF
TGTGCCAGCAGTGAATTCCCAGACAGGGGATCCTACGAGCAGTACTTC
>TRBV10-1|-|-|TRBJ1-3
CASKVDPSSGNTIYF
TGCGCCAGCAAGGTAGATCCAAGCTCTGGAAACACCATATATTTT
>TRBV27|-|TRBD2|TRBJ2-5
CASSLSTSGEFQETQYF
TGTGCCAGCAGTTTATCCACTAGCGGGGAGTTCCAAGAGACCCAGTACTTC
>TRBV10-1|-|TRBD2|TRBJ2-1
CASSDGAGGDYNEQFF
TGCGCCAGCAGTGATGGAGCGGGAGGGGACTACAATGAGCAGTTCTTC
>TRBV6-5|-|-|TRBJ2-3
CASRANVQGTDTQYF
TGTGCCAGCAGAGCGAACGTCCAGGGGACAGATACGCAGTATTTT
>TRBV6-7|few|-|TRBJ2-7
CASSYRDDKPPLPRTSYEQYF
TGTGCCAGCAGCTACCGCGATGATAAACCGCCCTTACCGAGGACCTCCTACGAGCAGTACTTC
>TRBV7-9|-|-|TRBJ2-2
CASSLVVSAGELFF
TGTGCCAGCAGCTTAGTGGTGTCGGCCGGGGAGCTGTTTTTT
>TRBV19|few|-|TRBJ2-7
CASSPQVGYEQYF
TGTGCCAGTAGTCCGCAGGTGGGCTACGAGCAGTACTTC
>TRBV28|-|-|TRBJ2-7
CASSLSQGTLSYEQYF
TGTGCCAGCAGTTTATCACAGGGAACCCTCTCCTACGAGCAGTACTTC
>TRBV7-9|-|-|TRBJ2-1
CASSLQGGNEQFF
TGTGCCAGCAGCTTGCAGGGGGGGAATGAGCAGTTCTTC
>TRBV7-2|-|TRBD2|TRBJ2-1
CASSLSRGLAGARNNEQFF
TGTGCCAGCAGCTTATCGAGGGGTTTAGCGGGGGCGAGGAACAATGAGCAGTTCTTC
>TRBV7-9|-|-|TRBJ1-1
CASSSRGVEGTEAFF
TGTGCCAGCAGCTCAAGGGGGGTAGAGGGCACTGAAGCTTTCTTT